This TCR beta chain was profiled in a study of cytomegalovirus exposure and HLA in healthy donors. Whole-study results and caveats: A later analysis linked a missense variant in DCLRE1C to the trimming of TCR beta V and J genes. Highly shared variants forming one cluster were likely a sequencing artifact.

PCR was performed using 60 Vbeta and 13 Jbeta primers. Per the study methods: Counted up in a later analysis, unique TCR beta chains came to some 82 million, with around 9.9 million shared. Here immunoSEQ multiplex PCR was the method, and the copy in TCRdb shows in-frame clones only, minus some. V and J calls and clone size are given by that table; D and trimming were obtained from the DNA. The sample lists around 21,000 clones, 60% to 80% occurring once. This clone is a singleton in its sample. What it binds is unknown. This CDR3 has 15 residues. V was pared by 4 bases and J by 4 bases, with 8 bases of the junction left unmatched. CDR1 is LNHDA, CDR2 SQIVND, per germline (reference sequence). Likely unrecorded immune exposures existed in these nominally healthy donors.

The sample consisted of PBMCs. This chain joins TRBV19 and TRBJ2-7, with 9 positions matching TRBD2. This receptor was identified in a man in his 60s in good health and CMV-seronegative. The CDR3 reads CASSKQAGGRYEQYF. CDR3 nucleotides: TGTGCCAGTAGTAAACAAGCGGGGGGAAGGTACGAGCAGTACTTC.